This TCR beta chain was sequenced during a study of T cell changes during pregnancy in multiple sclerosis. Method: immunoSEQ multiplex PCR; TCRdb's copy keeps in-frame clones and lacks some. The sample has about 100,000 clones; about 92% are singletons. Sequencing used peripheral blood, obtained in the first trimester of pregnancy. The TCR sequence derives from a female donor with multiple sclerosis, enrolled in a pregnancy study.

The CDR3 DNA sequence: TGTGCCAGCATGGGGACAGGGGGCTGGACTGAAGCTTTCTTT. Its translation is CASMGTGGWTEAFF. The rearrangement joins TRBV6-1 to TRBJ1-1; 12 bases match TRBD1. V gave up 7 bases and J gave up 5 bases; unmatched junction bases: 5. In germline, CDR1 is MNHNS, CDR2 SASEGT. This CDR3 is built from 14 residues.